The 9 T cell receptor beta chains presented below share a single source sample, sequenced in a study of blood T cell repertoires in COVID-19. Generated by immunoSEQ multiplex PCR, the TCRdb table keeps only in-frame clones and is missing some. This sample has over 70,000 clones, with around 79% found just once. Sequenced sample: peripheral blood. All receptors come from a woman aged 80 or over with acute or convalescent COVID-19.

The chain recombines TRBV2 with TRBJ1-1, with TRBD1 as a possible D gene (6 bases). Trimming pared 7 bases from V and 6 bases from J, leaving 18 bases between. Germline CDR1 is SNHLY and CDR2 is FYNNEI. The CDR3 loop spans 14 amino acids. This CDR3 reads CASNPQGPRAEAFF. The CDR3 DNA sequence: TGTGCCAGCAACCCCCAGGGGCCAAGGGCTGAAGCTTTCTTT.

The V gene is TRBV15, the J gene TRBJ2-7; 7 positions agree with TRBD1. Per the germline V gene, CDR1 is LNHNV and CDR2 is YYDKDF (reference sequence). J was trimmed by 0 bases and V by 1 base; bases with no gene match: 3. The CDR3 runs 15 residues. The CDR3 here is CATSRGGQTSYEQYF. The DNA of the CDR3 is TGTGCCACCAGCAGAGGGGGACAGACCTCCTACGAGCAGTACTTC.

There are a few counts of this clone. V usage is TRBV30 and J usage is TRBJ2-5, with D hard to call. There are 11 residues in the CDR3. V gave up 2 bases and J gave up 5 bases, with 6 bases separating them. CDR1 is GTSNPN, CDR2 SVGIG, per germline (reference sequence). The CDR3 spells CAWSRSETQYF. Here the CDR3 DNA reads TGTGCCTGGAGTCGGAGCGAGACCCAGTACTTC. The variable domain in full, completed from reference TRBV30 and TRBJ2-5, reads SQTIHQWPATLVQPVGSPLSLECTVEGTSNPNLYWYRQAAGRGLQLLFYSVGIGQISSEVPQNLSASRPQDRQFILSSKKLLLSDSGFYLCAWSRSETQYFGPGTRLLVL.

This sequence joins TRBV6-2 or TRBV6-3 and TRBJ1-5, with 10 nucleotides matching TRBD1. CDR3 length equals 20 residues. Unmatched junction bases numbered 14, after V lost 3 bases and J lost 0 bases. Germline CDR1 and CDR2: MNHEY and SVGEGT. CDR3 loop: CASSYLRGGQGTSSNQPQHF. DNA for the CDR3: TGTGCCAGCAGTTATTTGAGAGGGGGACAGGGGACCTCTAGCAATCAGCCCCAGCATTTT.

This chain uses TRBV24-1 with TRBJ1-4; 12 bases align to TRBD1. The germline CDR1 and CDR2 sequences are KGHDR and SFDVKD. The CDR3 is 16 residues long. With 2 bases clipped from V and 6 bases from J, the junction kept 3 bases outside the gene matches. In DNA, the CDR3 is TGTGCCACCAGTGATTCCCGGGACAGGGGGCATGAAAAACTGTTTTTT. Protein: CATSDSRDRGHEKLFF.

The chain is built from TRBV6-5 and TRBJ2-7; 13 bases align to TRBD2. Germline V gene sequence: CDR1 MNHEY, CDR2 SVGAGI. The J segment lost 2 bases and the V segment lost 11 bases, leaving 6 bases of the junction unmatched. CDR3 length equals 14 residues. The CDR3 coding sequence is TGTGCCGCGGGGACTAGCGGGAAGACCTACGAGCAGTACTTC. The encoded protein is CAAGTSGKTYEQYF.

Only a few counts were recorded for this clone. This CDR3 reads CASSYPAGANEQFF. In nucleotides, the CDR3 is TGTGCCAGCAGTTATCCCGCGGGGGCGAATGAGCAGTTCTTC. V usage is TRBV6-2 or TRBV6-3 and J usage is TRBJ2-1; TRBD2 is a possible D gene (7 bases). The CDR3 spans 14 residues. Germline V gene lookup returns CDR1 MNHEY and CDR2 SVGEGT. Trimming stripped 3 bases from V and 7 bases from J, with 13 bases between.

The genes are TRBV20-1 and TRBJ1-2; a weak D match, TRBD1 (5 bases). CDR3 size: 15 residues. The germline V gene encodes CDR1 DFQATT and CDR2 SNEGSKA (reference sequence). The germline V and J ends were trimmed by 3 bases and 4 bases, with 18 bases remaining between them. The DNA for the CDR3 is TGCAGTGCTAGTTCCGCCGGGACGGGAGGCTATGGCTACACCTTC. Protein product: CSASSAGTGGYGYTF.

The CDR3 region has the DNA TGTGCCAGTAGAGGGGGGGCCTACGAGCAGTACTTC. This sequence encodes CASRGGAYEQYF. The gene calls are TRBV19 and TRBJ2-7; weak D call: TRBD2 (7 bases). V was pared by 6 bases and J by 2 bases, with 8 bases between. This CDR3 region has 12 residues. Germline CDR1 and CDR2: LNHDA and SQIVND (reference sequence).